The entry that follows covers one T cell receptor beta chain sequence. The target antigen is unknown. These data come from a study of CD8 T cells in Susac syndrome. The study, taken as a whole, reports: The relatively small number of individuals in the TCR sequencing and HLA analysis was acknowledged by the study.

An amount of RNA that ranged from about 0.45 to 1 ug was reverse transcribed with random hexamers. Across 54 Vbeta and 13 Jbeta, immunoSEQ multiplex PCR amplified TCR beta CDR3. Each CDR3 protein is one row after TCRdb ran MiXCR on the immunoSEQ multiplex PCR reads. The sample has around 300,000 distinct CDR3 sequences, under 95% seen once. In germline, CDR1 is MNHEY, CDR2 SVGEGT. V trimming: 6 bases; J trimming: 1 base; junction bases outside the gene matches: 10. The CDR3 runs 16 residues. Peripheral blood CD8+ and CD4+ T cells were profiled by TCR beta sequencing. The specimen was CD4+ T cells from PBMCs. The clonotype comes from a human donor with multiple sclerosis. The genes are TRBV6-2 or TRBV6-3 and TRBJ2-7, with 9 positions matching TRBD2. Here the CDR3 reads CASSPGLAGTSYEQYF. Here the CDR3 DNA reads TGTGCCAGCAGCCCCGGGCTAGCGGGGACTTCCTACGAGCAGTACTTC.